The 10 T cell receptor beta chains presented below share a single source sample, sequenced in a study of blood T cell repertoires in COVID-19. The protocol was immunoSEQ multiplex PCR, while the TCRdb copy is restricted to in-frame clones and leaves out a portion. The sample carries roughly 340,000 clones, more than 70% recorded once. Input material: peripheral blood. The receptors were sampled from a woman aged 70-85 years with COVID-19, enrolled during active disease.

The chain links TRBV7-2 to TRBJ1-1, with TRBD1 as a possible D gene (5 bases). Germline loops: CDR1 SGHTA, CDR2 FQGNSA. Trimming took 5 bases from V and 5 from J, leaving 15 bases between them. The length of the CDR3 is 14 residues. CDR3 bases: TGTGCCAGCAGCCTTCAGGGAGGCAGGACTGAAGCTTTCTTT. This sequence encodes CASSLQGGRTEAFF.

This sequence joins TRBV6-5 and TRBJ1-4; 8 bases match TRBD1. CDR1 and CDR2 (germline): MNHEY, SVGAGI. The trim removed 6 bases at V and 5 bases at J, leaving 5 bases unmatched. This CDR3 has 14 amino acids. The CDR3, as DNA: TGTGCCAGCAGCGCCTGGACAGGGAATGAAAAACTGTTTTTT. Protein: CASSAWTGNEKLFF.

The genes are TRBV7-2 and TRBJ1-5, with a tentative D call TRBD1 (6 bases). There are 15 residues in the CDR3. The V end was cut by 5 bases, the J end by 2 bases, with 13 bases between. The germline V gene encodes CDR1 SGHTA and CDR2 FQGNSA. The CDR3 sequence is CASSLLQGGNQPQHF. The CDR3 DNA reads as TGTGCCAGCAGCCTCCTACAGGGAGGCAATCAGCCCCAGCATTTT.

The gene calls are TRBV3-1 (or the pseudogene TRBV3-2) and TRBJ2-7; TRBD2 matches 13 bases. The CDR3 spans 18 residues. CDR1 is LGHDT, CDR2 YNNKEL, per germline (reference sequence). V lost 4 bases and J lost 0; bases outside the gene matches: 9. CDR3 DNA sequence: TGTGCCAGCAGCCTTAGGACTAGCGGGGGTTCCAGCTCCTACGAGCAGTACTTC. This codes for CASSLRTSGGSSSYEQYF.

This chain's CDR3 is CASSLAGLANTDTQYF. CDR3 DNA: TGTGCCAGCAGCTTGGCCGGACTAGCAAACACAGATACGCAGTATTTT. The genes are TRBV5-4 and TRBJ2-3, with TRBD2 matching over 8 bases. The germline V gene encodes CDR1 SGHNT and CDR2 YYREEE (reference sequence). V dropped 0 bases and J dropped 2; count of bases not matched to a gene: 5. This CDR3 is 16 amino acids long.

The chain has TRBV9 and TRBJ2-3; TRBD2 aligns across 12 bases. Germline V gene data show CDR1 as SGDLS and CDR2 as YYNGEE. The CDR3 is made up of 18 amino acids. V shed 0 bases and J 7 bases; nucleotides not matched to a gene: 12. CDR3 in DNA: TGTGCCAGCAGCGTAGTGGCTAGCGGGGGGGGACCCCAAAATACGCAGTATTTT. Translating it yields CASSVVASGGGPQNTQYF.

CDR3 amino acids: CASSLTRTGLFTGELFF. CDR3 DNA: TGTGCCAGCAGTCTCACTCGGACAGGGCTATTCACCGGGGAGCTGTTTTTT. This chain links TRBV27 with TRBJ2-2; 8 bases line up with TRBD1. From germline, CDR1 is MNHEY and CDR2 SMNVEV (reference sequence). The CDR3 length is 17 residues. The V gene end was trimmed by 5 bases and the J gene end by 4 bases; junction bases not matched to a gene: 12.

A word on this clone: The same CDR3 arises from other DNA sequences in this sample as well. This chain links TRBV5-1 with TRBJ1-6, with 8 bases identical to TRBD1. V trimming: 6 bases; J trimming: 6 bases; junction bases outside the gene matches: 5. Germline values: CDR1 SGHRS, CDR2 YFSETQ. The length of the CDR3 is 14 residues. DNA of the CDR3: TGCGCCAGCAAGCAGGGGGCGCTTAATTCACCCCTCCACTTT. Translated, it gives CASKQGALNSPLHF.

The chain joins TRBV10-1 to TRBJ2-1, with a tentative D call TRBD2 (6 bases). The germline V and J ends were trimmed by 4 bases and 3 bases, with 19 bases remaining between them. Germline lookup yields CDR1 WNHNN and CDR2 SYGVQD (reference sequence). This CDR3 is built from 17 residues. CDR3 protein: CASSVTGGVGRYNEQFF. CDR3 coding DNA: TGCGCCAGCAGTGTGACGGGCGGGGTCGGTCGCTACAATGAGCAGTTCTTC.

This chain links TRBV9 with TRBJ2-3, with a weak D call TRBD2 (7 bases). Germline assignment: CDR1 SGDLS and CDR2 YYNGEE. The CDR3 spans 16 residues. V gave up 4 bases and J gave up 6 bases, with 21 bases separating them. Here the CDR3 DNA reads TGTGCCAGCAGCTCCTTGGAAGGGGGGGCCTCGGATACGCAGTATTTT. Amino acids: CASSSLEGGASDTQYF.